The sequence of this T cell receptor (beta chain) was determined in a study of shared clonotypes between healthy human individuals. This clone was seen only once. Its antigen is currently unknown. CD8 cells classed as naive were CD45RO-negative and positively selected for CCR7, excluding terminally differentiated effector memory CD45RA+ cells. General study results and limits: Across subsets, estimated richness was generally greater for naive than for memory populations.

The germline V gene has CDR1 SNHLY and CDR2 FYNNEI. V dropped 6 bases and J dropped 0 bases, with 9 bases sitting between them. CDR3 length: 13 amino acids. The authors distributed each subset's genomic DNA evenly over several immunoSEQ plates. Generated by immunoSEQ multiplex PCR, the TCRdb table keeps only in-frame clones and is missing some. The table has around 2,000,000 clones, 93% seen once. The specimen was naive CD8+ T cells from PBMCs. J is TRBJ2-7 and V is TRBV2; possibly TRBD2 for D (6 bases). The source of this sequence is a man aged 18 to 29 in good health. Some clones in this sample may be carry-over from other donors' samples. The CDR3 DNA reads as TGTGCCAGCAGCCACGGGAGCTCCTACGAGCAGTACTTC. Translation gives CASSHGSSYEQYF.